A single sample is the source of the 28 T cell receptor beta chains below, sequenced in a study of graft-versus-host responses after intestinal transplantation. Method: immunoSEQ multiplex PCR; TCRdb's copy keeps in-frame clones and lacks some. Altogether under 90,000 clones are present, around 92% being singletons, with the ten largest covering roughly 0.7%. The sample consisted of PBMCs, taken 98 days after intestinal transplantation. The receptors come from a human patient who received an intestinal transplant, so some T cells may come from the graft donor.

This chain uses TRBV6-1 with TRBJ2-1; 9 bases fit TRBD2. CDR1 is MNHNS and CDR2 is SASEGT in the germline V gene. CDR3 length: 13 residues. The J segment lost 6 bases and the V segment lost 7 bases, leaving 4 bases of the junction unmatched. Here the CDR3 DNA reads TGTGCCAGCACAGCGGGGGGCCCCAATGAGCAGTTCTTC. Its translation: CASTAGGPNEQFF.

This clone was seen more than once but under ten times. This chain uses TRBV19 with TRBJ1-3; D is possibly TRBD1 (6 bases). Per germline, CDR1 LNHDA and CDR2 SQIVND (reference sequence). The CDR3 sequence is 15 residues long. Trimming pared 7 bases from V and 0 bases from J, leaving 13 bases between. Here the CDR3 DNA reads TGTGCCAGTACGAAAAGGACAGCCTCTGGAAACACCATATATTTT. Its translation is CASTKRTASGNTIYF.

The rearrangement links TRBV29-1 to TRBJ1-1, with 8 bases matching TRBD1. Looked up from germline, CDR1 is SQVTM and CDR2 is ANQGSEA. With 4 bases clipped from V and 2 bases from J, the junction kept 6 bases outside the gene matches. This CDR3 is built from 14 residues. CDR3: CSVAGQGTNTEAFF. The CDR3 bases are TGCAGCGTTGCCGGACAGGGCACCAACACTGAAGCTTTCTTT.

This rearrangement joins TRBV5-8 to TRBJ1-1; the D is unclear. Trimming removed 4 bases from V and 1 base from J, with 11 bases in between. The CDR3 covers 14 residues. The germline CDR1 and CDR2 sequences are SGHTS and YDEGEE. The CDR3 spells CASSGRLGNTEAFF. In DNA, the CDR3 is TGTGCCAGCAGCGGGCGGCTCGGGAACACTGAAGCTTTCTTT.

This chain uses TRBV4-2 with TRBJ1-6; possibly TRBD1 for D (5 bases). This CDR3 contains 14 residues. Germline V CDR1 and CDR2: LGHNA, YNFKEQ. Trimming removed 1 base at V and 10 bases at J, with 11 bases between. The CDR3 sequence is CASSQALGGSPLHF. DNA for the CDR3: TGTGCCAGCAGCCAAGCCCTCGGGGGATCACCCCTCCACTTT.

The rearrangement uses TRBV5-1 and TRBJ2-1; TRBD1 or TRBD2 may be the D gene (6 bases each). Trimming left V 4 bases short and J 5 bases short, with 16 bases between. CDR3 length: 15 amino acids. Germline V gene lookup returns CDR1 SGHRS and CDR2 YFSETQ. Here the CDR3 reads CASSPRGRFDNEQFF. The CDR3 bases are TGCGCCAGCAGCCCCCGGGGGCGCTTTGACAATGAGCAGTTCTTC. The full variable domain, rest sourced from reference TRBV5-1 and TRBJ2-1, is KAGVTQTPRYLIKTRGQQVTLSCSPISGHRSVSWYQQTPGQGLQFLFEYFSETQRNKGNFPGRFSGRQFSNSRSEMNVSTLELGDSALYLCASSPRGRFDNEQFFGPGTRLTVL.

The CDR3 loop reads CASSVGTTNEKLFF. CDR3 nucleotide sequence: TGTGCCAGCAGCGTGGGGACAACTAATGAAAAACTGTTTTTT. The rearrangement uses TRBV9 and TRBJ1-4; D is ambiguous. This CDR3 contains 14 residues. The V and J ends lost 2 bases and 0 bases respectively, with 5 bases between them. Germline CDR1 SGDLS, CDR2 YYNGEE.

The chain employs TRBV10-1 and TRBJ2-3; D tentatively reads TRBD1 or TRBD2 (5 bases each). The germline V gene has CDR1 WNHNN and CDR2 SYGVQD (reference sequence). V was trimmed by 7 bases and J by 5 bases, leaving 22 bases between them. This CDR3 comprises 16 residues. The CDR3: CASTRLRQPLLDTQYF. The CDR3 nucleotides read TGCGCCAGCACGAGACTAAGACAGCCCCTCCTAGATACGCAGTATTTT.

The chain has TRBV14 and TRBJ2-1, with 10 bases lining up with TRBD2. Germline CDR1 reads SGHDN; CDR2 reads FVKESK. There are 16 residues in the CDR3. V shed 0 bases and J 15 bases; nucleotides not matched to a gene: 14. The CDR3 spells CASSQEGVAGGLGRFF. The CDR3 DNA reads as TGTGCCAGCAGCCAAGAAGGGGTAGCGGGAGGCCTCGGGAGGTTCTTC.

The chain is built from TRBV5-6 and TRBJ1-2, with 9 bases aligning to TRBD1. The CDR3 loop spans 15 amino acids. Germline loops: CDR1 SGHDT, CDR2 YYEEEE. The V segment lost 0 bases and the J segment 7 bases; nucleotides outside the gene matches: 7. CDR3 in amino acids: CASSLAPGTGFGYTF. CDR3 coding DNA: TGTGCCAGCAGCTTGGCCCCCGGGACAGGGTTTGGCTACACCTTC. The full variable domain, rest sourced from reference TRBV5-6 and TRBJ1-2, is DAGVTQSPTHLIKTRGQQVTLRCSPKSGHDTVSWYQQALGQGPQFIFQYYEEEERQRGNFPDRFSGHQFPNYSSELNVNALLLGDSALYLCASSLAPGTGFGYTFGSGTRLTVV.

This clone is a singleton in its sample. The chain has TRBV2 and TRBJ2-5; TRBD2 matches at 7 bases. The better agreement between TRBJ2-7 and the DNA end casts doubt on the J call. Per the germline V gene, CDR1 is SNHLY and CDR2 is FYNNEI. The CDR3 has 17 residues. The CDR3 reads CASSPRLAADRSYEQYF. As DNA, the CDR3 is TGTGCCAGCAGTCCTAGACTAGCCGCCGACCGCTCCTACGAGCAGTACTTC.

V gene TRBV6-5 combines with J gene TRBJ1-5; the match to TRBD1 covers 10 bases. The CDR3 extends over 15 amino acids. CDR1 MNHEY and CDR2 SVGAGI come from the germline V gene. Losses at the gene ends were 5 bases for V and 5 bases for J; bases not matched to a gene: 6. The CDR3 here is CASSQRGQGHQPQHF. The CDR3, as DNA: TGTGCCAGCAGTCAGAGGGGACAGGGGCATCAGCCCCAGCATTTT.

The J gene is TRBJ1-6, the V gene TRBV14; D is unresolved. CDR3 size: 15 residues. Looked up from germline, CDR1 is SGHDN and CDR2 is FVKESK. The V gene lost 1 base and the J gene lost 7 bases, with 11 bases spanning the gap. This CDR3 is CASSQARSWNSPLHF. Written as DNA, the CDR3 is TGTGCCAGCAGCCAAGCGCGGTCTTGGAATTCACCCCTCCACTTT.

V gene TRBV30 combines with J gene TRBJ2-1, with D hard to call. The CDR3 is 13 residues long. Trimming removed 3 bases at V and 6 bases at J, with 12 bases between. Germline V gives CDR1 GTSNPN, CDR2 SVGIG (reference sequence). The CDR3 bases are TGTGCCTGGAGCCCAAAACGGAGCAATGAGCAGTTCTTC. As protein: CAWSPKRSNEQFF.

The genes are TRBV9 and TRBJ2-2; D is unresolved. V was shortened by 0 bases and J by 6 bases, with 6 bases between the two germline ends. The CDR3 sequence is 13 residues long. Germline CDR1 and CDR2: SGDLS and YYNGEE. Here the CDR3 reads CASSVDIPGELFF. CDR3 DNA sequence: TGTGCCAGCAGCGTAGATATCCCCGGGGAGCTGTTTTTT.

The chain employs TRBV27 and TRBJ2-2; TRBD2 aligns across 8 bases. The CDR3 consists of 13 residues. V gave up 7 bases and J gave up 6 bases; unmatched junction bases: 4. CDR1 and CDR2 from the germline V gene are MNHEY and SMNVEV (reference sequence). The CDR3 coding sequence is TGTGCCAGCAAAGCGGGAGATTCCGGGGAGCTGTTTTTT. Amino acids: CASKAGDSGELFF.

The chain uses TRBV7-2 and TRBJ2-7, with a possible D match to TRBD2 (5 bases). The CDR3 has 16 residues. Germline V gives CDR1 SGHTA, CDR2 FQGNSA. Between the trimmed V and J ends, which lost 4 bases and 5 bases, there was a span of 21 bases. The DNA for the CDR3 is TGTGCCAGCAGCTACCCCATATGGCCGGGATTTAACGAGCAGTACTTC. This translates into CASSYPIWPGFNEQYF.

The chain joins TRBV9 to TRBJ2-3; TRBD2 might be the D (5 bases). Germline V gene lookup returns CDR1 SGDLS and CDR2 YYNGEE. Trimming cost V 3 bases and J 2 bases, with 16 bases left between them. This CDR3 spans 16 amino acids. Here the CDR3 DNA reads TGTGCCAGCAGCGGAGGGCAGATAGCCCCCACAGATACGCAGTATTTT. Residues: CASSGGQIAPTDTQYF.

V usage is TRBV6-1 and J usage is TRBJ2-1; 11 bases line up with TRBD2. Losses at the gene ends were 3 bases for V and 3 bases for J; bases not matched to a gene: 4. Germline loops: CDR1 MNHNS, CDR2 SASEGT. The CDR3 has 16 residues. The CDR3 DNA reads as TGTGCCAGCAGTGACCAACTAGCGGGGGTCTACAATGAGCAGTTCTTC. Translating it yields CASSDQLAGVYNEQFF.

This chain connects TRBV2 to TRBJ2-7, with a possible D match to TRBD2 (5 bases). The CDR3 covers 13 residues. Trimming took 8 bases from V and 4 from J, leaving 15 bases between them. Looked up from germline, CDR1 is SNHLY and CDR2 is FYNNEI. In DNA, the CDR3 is TGTGCCAGCCTACTAGTTGTCCCTTACGAGCAGTACTTC. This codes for CASLLVVPYEQYF.

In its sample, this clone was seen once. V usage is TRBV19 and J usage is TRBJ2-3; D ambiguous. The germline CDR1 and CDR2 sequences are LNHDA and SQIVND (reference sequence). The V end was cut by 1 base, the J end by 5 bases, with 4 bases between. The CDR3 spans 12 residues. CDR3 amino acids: CASSIVGDTQYF. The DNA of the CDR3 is TGTGCCAGTAGTATAGTGGGAGATACGCAGTATTTT.

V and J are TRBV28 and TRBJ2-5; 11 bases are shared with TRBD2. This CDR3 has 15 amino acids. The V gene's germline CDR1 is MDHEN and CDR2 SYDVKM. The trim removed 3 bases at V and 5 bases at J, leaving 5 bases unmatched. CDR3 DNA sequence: TGTGCCAGCAGTTTCCTTACTAGCGGGAGTGAGACCCAGTACTTC. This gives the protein CASSFLTSGSETQYF.

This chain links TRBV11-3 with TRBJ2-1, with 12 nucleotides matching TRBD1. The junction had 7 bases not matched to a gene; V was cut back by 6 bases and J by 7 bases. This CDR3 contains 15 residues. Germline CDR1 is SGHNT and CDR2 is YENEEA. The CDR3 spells CASSPRDRGLNEQFF. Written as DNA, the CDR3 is TGTGCCAGCAGTCCTCGGGACAGGGGGCTGAATGAGCAGTTCTTC.

CDR3 coding DNA: TGTGCCTGGAGTGTACTAGTGGCCGGGGAGCTGTTTTTT. Its translation is CAWSVLVAGELFF. The genes are TRBV30 and TRBJ2-2; D possibly corresponds to TRBD2 (5 bases). Germline lookup yields CDR1 GTSNPN and CDR2 SVGIG (reference sequence). V lost 0 bases and J 6 bases, leaving 8 bases between the germline ends. The CDR3 runs 13 residues. The full variable domain, with the rest looked up from reference TRBV30 and TRBJ2-2, is SQTIHQWPATLVQPVGSPLSLECTVEGTSNPNLYWYRQAAGRGLQLLFYSVGIGQISSEVPQNLSASRPQDRQFILSSKKLLLSDSGFYLCAWSVLVAGELFFGEGSRLTVL.

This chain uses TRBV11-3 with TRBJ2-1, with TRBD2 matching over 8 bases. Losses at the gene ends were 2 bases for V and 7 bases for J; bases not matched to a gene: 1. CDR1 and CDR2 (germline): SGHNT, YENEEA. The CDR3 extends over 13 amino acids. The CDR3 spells CASSLPGGNEQFF. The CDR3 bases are TGTGCCAGCAGCTTACCGGGGGGGAATGAGCAGTTCTTC.

The DNA of the CDR3 is TGTGCCAGCAGCTTTCAGGCAGGGACCCCTTATGGCTACACCTTC. It is translated as CASSFQAGTPYGYTF. This chain uses TRBV7-3 with TRBJ1-2, with D tentatively TRBD1 (5 bases). Germline V gene data show CDR1 as SGHTA and CDR2 as FQGTGA. Trimming removed 3 bases from V and 5 bases from J, with 16 bases in between. The CDR3 contains 15 residues.

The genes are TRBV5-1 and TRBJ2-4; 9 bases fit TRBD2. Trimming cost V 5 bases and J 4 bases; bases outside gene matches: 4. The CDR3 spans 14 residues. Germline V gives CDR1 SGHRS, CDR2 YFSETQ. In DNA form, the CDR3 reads TGCGCCAGCAGTCCTGGACTAGCGAAAAACATTCAGTACTTC. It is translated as CASSPGLAKNIQYF.

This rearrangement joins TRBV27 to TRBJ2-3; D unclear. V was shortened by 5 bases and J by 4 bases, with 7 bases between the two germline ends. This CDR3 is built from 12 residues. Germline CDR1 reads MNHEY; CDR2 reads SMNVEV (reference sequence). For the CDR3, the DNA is TGTGCCAGCAGTCTCGGCCCAGATACGCAGTATTTT. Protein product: CASSLGPDTQYF.